The 6 T cell receptor beta chains in this list originate from one sample, sequenced in a study of T cells in Graves' hyperthyroidism and ophthalmopathy. Amplification targeted TCR beta CDR3 regions from RNA transcripts. HTBI primers were used for first-round RT-PCR of the TCR CDR3. TCRdb re-called the multiplex PCR reads with MiXCR, one entry per CDR3 protein. Here the sample spans nearly 600,000 distinct CDR3 sequences, 12% to 15% being singletons. Sequencing used blood. The receptors come from a woman aged 18-29 years with Graves' ophthalmopathy.

This clonotype was observed a handful of times. The chain employs TRBV5-8 and TRBJ2-3, with TRBD1 as a possible D gene (5 bases). V lost 1 base and J lost 5, with 11 bases in between. CDR1 SGHTS and CDR2 YDEGEE come from the germline V gene. This CDR3 region has 14 residues. The CDR3 here is CASSLSRERDTQYF. In DNA, the CDR3 is TGTGCCAGCAGCTTGTCCAGGGAAAGAGATACGCAGTATTTT.

This clonotype occurred many times. The chain has TRBV5-1 and TRBJ1-1; 8 nucleotides match TRBD1. This CDR3 has 16 residues. V lost 4 bases, J lost 0 bases, and 8 bases stayed unmatched. The germline V gene encodes CDR1 SGHRS and CDR2 YFSETQ. The CDR3 sequence: CASSPDRQGMNTEAFF. The CDR3 coding sequence is TGCGCCAGCAGCCCTGATCGACAGGGGATGAACACTGAAGCTTTCTTT.

V and J are TRBV6-1 and TRBJ1-2, with D maybe TRBD1 (5 bases). CDR3 length: 15 residues. Trimming removed 6 bases from V and 8 bases from J, with 22 bases in between. Looked up from germline, CDR1 is MNHNS and CDR2 is SASEGT. The DNA for the CDR3 is TGTGCCAGCAGCCCCCTCTGGAGGGGAACTCGGGGCTACACCTTC. Encoded protein: CASSPLWRGTRGYTF.

In its sample, this clonotype was seen many times. The chain carries TRBV2 and TRBJ1-5, with a weak D call TRBD1 (6 bases). CDR3 length: 12 residues. Trimming stripped 7 bases from V and 5 bases from J, with 9 bases between. Germline V CDR1 and CDR2: SNHLY, FYNNEI. CDR3 DNA: TGTGCCAGCACAGGGGAGGATCAGCCCCAGCATTTT. Translation gives CASTGEDQPQHF.

This clonotype was seen at least ten times. The chain couples TRBV12-3 or TRBV12-4 to TRBJ1-6, with a tentative D call TRBD1 (6 bases). V was cut by 5 bases and J by 7 bases, with 12 bases left in between. The CDR3 is 14 amino acids. The CDR3, as DNA: TGTGCCAGCAGTCTTTGGACAGACAATTCACCCCTCCACTTT. It yields the protein CASSLWTDNSPLHF.

This clonotype has ten or more counts. The V and J genes are TRBV11-2 and TRBJ2-5, with D tentatively TRBD2 (5 bases). CDR3 length: 14 amino acids. In germline, CDR1 is SGHAT, CDR2 FQNNGV. Trimming cost V 1 base and J 2 bases, with 8 bases left between them. In DNA form, the CDR3 reads TGTGCCAGCAGCTTAGCGAGGGTACAAGAGACCCAGTACTTC. Residues: CASSLARVQETQYF.